The entry below gives a single TCR beta chain sequence along with its context. Its antigen remains unknown. The CDR3 has 16 residues. Sequencing used immunoSEQ multiplex PCR; TCRdb keeps in-frame clones, though not all of them. The table shows 60,000 to 100,000 clones, with 85% to 95% occurring only once. The data are from a study of OX40 agonist ivuxolimab in advanced cancers. Overall study context: Given to patients was ivuxolimab, an agonistic anti-OX40 (CD134) antibody. Broader study findings: Both CD4+ and CD8+ T cell populations in blood had undergone clonal expansion by week 6 at 0.1 to 3.0 mg/kg. Expanded clones belonging to CD8+ T cells outnumbered, on average, those of CD4+.

If patients had autoimmune disease history or systemic immunosuppression, they were excluded. The material was CD4+ or CD8+ T cells sorted from blood, obtained in a trial of the OX40 agonist ivuxolimab. This rearrangement joins TRBV21-1 to TRBJ2-3; the table's D call, TRBD2, has no DNA check behind it. TRBV21-1 is noted as a pseudogene. This TCR came from an adult with an advanced solid tumor such as melanoma, head and neck, liver or kidney cancer. The CDR3 region has the DNA TGTGCCAGCAGCAAAGTTAGCGGGTTCGGCCCAGATACGCAGTATTTT. Its translation: CASSKVSGFGPDTQYF.